The 8 T cell receptor beta chains below were found in one sample sequenced in a study of identical twins. TCRdb independently ran MiXCR on the 5' RACE reads; one entry per CDR3 protein. The sample holds around 470,000 distinct CDR3 sequences; 13% to 15% are singletons and the top ten take around 0.52%. This sample also belongs to another study, concerning yellow fever vaccine responses in identical twins.

Sequencing used CD4+ T cells sorted from blood. The receptors were sampled from a woman aged 18-29 years in good health.

This clonotype was seen a handful of times. The gene calls are TRBV30 and TRBJ1-5, with D hard to call. Trimming pared 1 base from V and 7 bases from J, leaving 14 bases between. The CDR3 has 14 amino acids. The germline V gene encodes CDR1 GTSNPN and CDR2 SVGIG (reference sequence). The CDR3 DNA sequence: TGTGCCTGGAGTGCACTTGGGAGCGGGCAGCCCCAGCATTTT. Translation: CAWSALGSGQPQHF.

This clonotype has only a few counts. The CDR3 nucleotides are TGTGCCAGCAGCGTGGACAGGGCTTCAATCGAGCAGTACTTC. It yields the protein CASSVDRASIEQYF. This chain links TRBV6-1 with TRBJ2-7; 8 bases are shared with TRBD1. Germline V gene sequence: CDR1 MNHNS, CDR2 SASEGT. The trim removed 6 bases at V and 6 bases at J, leaving 10 bases unmatched. CDR3 length equals 14 residues.

This clonotype has more than one count but fewer than ten. The chain links TRBV11-3 to TRBJ2-7; 7 bases align to TRBD1. The trim removed 5 bases at V and 5 bases at J, leaving 12 bases unmatched. CDR1 and CDR2 (germline): SGHNT, YENEEA. CDR3 length: 15 amino acids. The CDR3 nucleotides read TGTGCCAGCAGCGAACCGGGACAGACTAATGACGAGCAGTACTTC. Translation: CASSEPGQTNDEQYF.

V is TRBV7-3 and J is TRBJ2-1; 8 bases are a match to TRBD2. After removal of 1 base from V and 9 bases from J, the junction contained 5 bases not matched to a gene. CDR1 SGHTA and CDR2 FQGTGA come from the germline V gene. The CDR3 is made up of 14 amino acids. In DNA, the CDR3 is TGTGCCAGCAGCTTAAACGGGGGGGCCTTTGAGCAGTTCTTC. Amino acids: CASSLNGGAFEQFF.

This clonotype was counted ten times or more. The V gene is TRBV3-1, the J gene TRBJ1-2; D may be TRBD1 (5 bases). The CDR3 length is 13 residues. Germline assignment: CDR1 LGHDT and CDR2 YNNKEL (reference sequence). Trimming left V 4 bases short and J 1 base short, with 7 bases between. CDR3 in DNA: TGTGCCAGCAGCCGGGACCTTAACTATGGCTACACCTTC. Translated: CASSRDLNYGYTF. The entire variable domain, with the rest obtained from reference TRBV3-1 and TRBJ1-2, is as follows: DTAVSQTPKYLVTQMGNDKSIKCEQNLGHDTMYWYKQDSKKFLKIMFSYNNKELIINETVPNRFSPKSPDKAHLNLHINSLELGDSAVYFCASSRDLNYGYTFGSGTRLTVV.

V usage is TRBV15 and J usage is TRBJ1-1; 7 bases agree with TRBD1. V shed 0 bases, J shed 9 bases, and the junction held 7 bases outside the gene matches. There are 14 residues in the CDR3. Germline V gene data show CDR1 as LNHNV and CDR2 as YYDKDF (reference sequence). CDR3: CATSRDRQGSKAFF. CDR3 DNA sequence: TGTGCCACCAGCAGAGATCGACAGGGCTCTAAAGCTTTCTTT.

J is TRBJ2-5 and V is TRBV12-5; a weak D match, TRBD2 (5 bases). The CDR3 covers 17 residues. Trimming left V 2 bases short and J 0 bases short, with 16 bases between. CDR1 is LGHNT, CDR2 FRNRAP, per germline. The CDR3 bases are TGTGCTAGTGGTTTGACAACCGGAGGACGCCACCAAGAGACCCAGTACTTC. It yields the protein CASGLTTGGRHQETQYF.

This clonotype has only a few counts. This chain uses TRBV2 with TRBJ2-2; D might be TRBD1 (6 bases). V lost 4 bases, J lost 1 base, and 10 bases lay in between. This CDR3 comprises 15 residues. Germline V gene sequence: CDR1 SNHLY, CDR2 FYNNEI. The CDR3 DNA reads TGTGCCAGCAGTGCCCCGGGACAGAACACCGGGGAGCTGTTTTTT. This translates into CASSAPGQNTGELFF.